One and the same sample provided the 11 T cell receptor beta chains below, sequenced in a study of cytomegalovirus exposure and HLA in healthy donors. This PCR relied on a set of 60 Vbeta primers and 13 Jbeta primers. Generated by immunoSEQ multiplex PCR, the TCRdb table keeps only in-frame clones and is missing some. The repertoire includes about 200,000 clones, 70% to 80% of them detected once, and more than 0.35% sits in the top ten. Sequencing used PBMCs. The receptors shown here come from a male donor in good health and CMV-seropositive.

J is TRBJ1-2 and V is TRBV7-9; the D gene is possibly TRBD1 (6 bases). Germline assignment: CDR1 SEHNR and CDR2 FQNEAQ (reference sequence). CDR3 length: 14 residues. V lost 2 bases, J lost 2 bases, and 9 bases lay in between. CDR3 sequence reads: CASSLRDINYGYTF. The CDR3 region has the DNA TGTGCCAGCAGCTTACGGGACATAAACTATGGCTACACCTTC. Looking up the rest from reference TRBV7-9 and TRBJ1-2 gives the full variable domain: DTGVSQNPRHKITKRGQNVTFRCDPISEHNRLYWYRQTLGQGPEFLTYFQNEAQLEKSRLLSDRFSAERPKGSFSTLEIQRTEQGDSAMYLCASSLRDINYGYTFGSGTRLTVV.

This clone was detected once. The chain carries TRBV2 and TRBJ2-4; TRBD1 matches 8 bases. J lost 10 bases, V lost 4 bases, and 6 bases had no gene match. Per the germline V gene, CDR1 is SNHLY and CDR2 is FYNNEI. The CDR3 totals 13 residues. CDR3 amino acids: CASSGGDRKIQYF. CDR3 nucleotides: TGTGCCAGCAGTGGGGGGGACAGGAAAATTCAGTACTTC.

This clone appeared once. The chain joins TRBV5-1 to TRBJ1-4, with D tentatively TRBD1 (5 bases). CDR3 size: 15 residues. Trimming left V 0 bases short and J 11 bases short, with 17 bases between. CDR1 is SGHRS, CDR2 YFSETQ, per germline. The CDR3 loop reads CASSLGTTGPIKLFF. For the CDR3, the DNA is TGCGCCAGCAGCTTGGGGACAACCGGGCCCATCAAACTGTTTTTT.

This clone is a singleton in its sample. The chain couples TRBV5-6 to TRBJ2-7, with unresolved D. Germline-derived CDR1 and CDR2 are SGHDT and YYEEEE. The CDR3 spans 11 residues. V lost 1 base and J lost 5, with 4 bases in between. CDR3 loop: CASSLLNEQYF. DNA of the CDR3: TGTGCCAGCAGCTTGTTAAACGAGCAGTACTTC.

CDR3: CASSRGQGSTEAFF. The CDR3 DNA reads as TGTGCCAGCAGCCGAGGACAGGGGAGCACTGAAGCTTTCTTT. This rearrangement joins TRBV14 to TRBJ1-1; 9 bases line up with TRBD1. Germline CDR1 is SGHDN and CDR2 is FVKESK. This CDR3 has 14 amino acids. J was trimmed by 4 bases and V by 4 bases; bases with no gene match: 4.

The chain uses TRBV5-1 and TRBJ2-1; TRBD1 agrees at 7 bases. The CDR3 runs 15 residues. V lost 2 bases and J lost 0; bases outside the gene matches: 2. Germline V gene sequence: CDR1 SGHRS, CDR2 YFSETQ. CDR3 DNA sequence: TGCGCCAGCAGCTTCCGGGACAGCTCCTACAATGAGCAGTTCTTC. It is translated as CASSFRDSSYNEQFF.

The genes are TRBV25-1 and TRBJ2-5; the match to TRBD2 covers 9 bases. The end of the DNA fits TRBJ2-7 better, so the J call may be wrong. This CDR3 is built from 16 residues. CDR1 is MGHDK, CDR2 SYGVNS, per germline. CDR3 nucleotide sequence: TGTGCCAGCAGTGGGGATGGAGCGGGAGGTTCCTACGAGCAGTACTTC. This codes for CASSGDGAGGSYEQYF.

The genes are TRBV21-1 and TRBJ1-5; TRBD1 is the table's D call and was not checked against the DNA. TRBV21-1 is a known pseudogene. CDR3 length equals 14 residues. This CDR3 reads CANVDRDSNQPQHF. The CDR3 bases are TGTGCCAACGTGGACAGGGATAGCAATCAGCCCCAGCATTTT.

V is TRBV7-2 and J is TRBJ2-4, with 7 bases that match TRBD1. J gave up 15 bases and V 5 bases, and 13 bases lay outside the gene matches. The CDR3 runs 13 residues. Germline CDR1 reads SGHTA; CDR2 reads FQGNSA. The CDR3 coding sequence is TGTGCCAGCAGCCCTCTAGGGACAGCTTGGGCGTACTTC. Translation gives CASSPLGTAWAYF.

In its sample, this clone was seen a few times. The V and J genes are TRBV7-6 and TRBJ2-5; no clear D. The germline V gene has CDR1 SGHVS and CDR2 FNYEAQ. This CDR3 is built from 15 residues. Deletions cut 4 bases from V and 2 bases from J, with 14 bases between. The CDR3 coding sequence is TGTGCCAGCAGCTCCCCTGGCCTGGTGCAAGAGACCCAGTACTTC. It yields the protein CASSSPGLVQETQYF.

The chain has TRBV7-7 and TRBJ1-1; unclear D gene. The CDR3 consists of 13 residues. The germline V gene encodes CDR1 SSHAT and CDR2 FNYEAQ (reference sequence). V was trimmed by 2 bases and J by 1 base, leaving 5 bases between them. CDR3 residues: CASSLTRNTEAFF. DNA of the CDR3: TGTGCCAGCAGCTTAACTCGGAACACTGAAGCTTTCTTT. Drawing the rest from reference TRBV7-7 and TRBJ1-1, the complete variable domain is GAGVSQSPRYKVTKRGQDVTLRCDPISSHATLYWYQQALGQGPEFLTYFNYEAQPDKSGLPSDRFSAERPEGSISTLTIQRTEQRDSAMYRCASSLTRNTEAFFGQGTRLTVV.